The 3 T cell receptor beta chains reported below all come from one sample, sequenced in a study of early T cells in non-severe SARS-CoV-2 infection. TCRdb analysed the 5' RACE reads with MiXCR anew, one entry per CDR3 protein. This table holds 25,000 to 35,000 distinct CDR3 sequences, approximately 6.6% found once. This specimen was whole blood, taken at baseline. Receptor source: an adult who was a healthcare worker with PCR-confirmed SARS-CoV-2 infection or an uninfected control (not recorded which).

This clonotype was observed many times. The rearrangement uses TRBV20-1 and TRBJ2-1; D is possibly TRBD1 (5 bases). V lost 3 bases to trimming and J lost 6 bases, with 6 bases between them. CDR1 and CDR2 (germline): DFQATT, SNEGSKA (reference sequence). CDR3 length: 11 residues. The CDR3 DNA reads TGCAGTGCTAGCAGGGCCAATGAGCAGTTCTTC. Its translation is CSASRANEQFF.

Many counts were recorded for this clonotype. The chain couples TRBV7-2 to TRBJ2-1; D is perhaps TRBD2 (6 bases). V was clipped by 8 bases and J by 4 bases, with 15 bases between them. The CDR3 has 14 amino acids. The germline V gene has CDR1 SGHTA and CDR2 FQGNSA. Written as DNA, the CDR3 is TGTGCCAGCCGAGGGAGCGGGCGTTACAATGAGCAGTTCTTC. Protein: CASRGSGRYNEQFF. Full variable domain (missing parts from reference TRBV7-2 and TRBJ2-1): GAGVSQSPSNKVTEKGKDVELRCDPISGHTALYWYRQSLGQGLEFLIYFQGNSAPDKSGLPSDRFSAERTGGSVSTLTIQRTQQEDSAVYLCASRGSGRYNEQFFGPGTRLTVL.

V usage is TRBV20-1 and J usage is TRBJ2-5, with 13 bases lining up with TRBD2. There are 15 residues in the CDR3. The germline V gene has CDR1 DFQATT and CDR2 SNEGSKA (reference sequence). The trim removed 5 bases at V and 1 base at J, leaving 4 bases unmatched. CDR3 in amino acids: CSAATSGGPQETQYF. The CDR3 DNA reads as TGCAGTGCTGCGACTAGCGGGGGGCCCCAAGAGACCCAGTACTTC.